These 3 T cell receptor beta chains came from one sample sequenced in a study of shared clonotypes between healthy human individuals. Produced via immunoSEQ multiplex PCR; TCRdb's table is partial and in-frame only. The data contain over 950,000 clones, approximately 80% of them singletons. The sample was memory CD4+ T cells from PBMCs. Subset defined: CD45RA-negative fraction. These receptors originate from a man aged 18 to 30 in good health. Some clones in this sample may be carry-over from other donors' samples.

The chain joins TRBV30 to TRBJ1-5; weak D call: TRBD1 (6 bases). Germline V gene sequence: CDR1 GTSNPN, CDR2 SVGIG (reference sequence). The V gene lost 2 bases and the J gene lost 11 bases, with 16 bases spanning the gap. CDR3 length: 13 amino acids. In DNA form, the CDR3 reads TGTGCCTGGAGTAGCCCAGGGGAGGGCGCCCAGCATTTT. This translates into CAWSSPGEGAQHF.

This chain joins TRBV11-2 and TRBJ2-1, with unresolved D. Germline CDR1 reads SGHAT; CDR2 reads FQNNGV. The CDR3 loop spans 13 amino acids. V lost 3 bases, J lost 3 bases, and 6 bases lay in between. The CDR3 loop reads CASSFLNYNEQFF. For the CDR3, the DNA is TGTGCCAGCAGCTTCTTAAACTACAATGAGCAGTTCTTC.

The chain couples TRBV5-6 to TRBJ1-3; tentatively, D is TRBD1 (5 bases). Trimming removed 1 base from V and 7 bases from J, with 12 bases in between. The CDR3 covers 14 residues. Germline values: CDR1 SGHDT, CDR2 YYEEEE. CDR3 sequence (DNA): TGTGCCAGCAGCTTGCCAGGGCTAGGGAACACCATATATTTT. As protein: CASSLPGLGNTIYF.